This T cell receptor beta chain is drawn from a study of naive CD8 T cells in extremely preterm neonates. Sequencing used immunoSEQ multiplex PCR; TCRdb keeps in-frame clones, though not all of them. The sample yields 5,500 to 8,500 clones, around 98% seen once. The sequenced sample was naive CD8+ T cells from blood. This clonotype was sampled from a human donor in good health.

The CDR3: CASSPRAGGSTDTQYF. CDR3 in DNA: TGTGCCAGCAGTCCCAGAGCGGGGGGGAGCACAGATACGCAGTATTTT. J is TRBJ2-3 and V is TRBV2, with TRBD2 matching over 10 bases. Germline V gene data show CDR1 as SNHLY and CDR2 as FYNNEI. There are 16 residues in the CDR3. With V trimmed by 5 bases and J by 0 bases, 5 bases remained unmatched.